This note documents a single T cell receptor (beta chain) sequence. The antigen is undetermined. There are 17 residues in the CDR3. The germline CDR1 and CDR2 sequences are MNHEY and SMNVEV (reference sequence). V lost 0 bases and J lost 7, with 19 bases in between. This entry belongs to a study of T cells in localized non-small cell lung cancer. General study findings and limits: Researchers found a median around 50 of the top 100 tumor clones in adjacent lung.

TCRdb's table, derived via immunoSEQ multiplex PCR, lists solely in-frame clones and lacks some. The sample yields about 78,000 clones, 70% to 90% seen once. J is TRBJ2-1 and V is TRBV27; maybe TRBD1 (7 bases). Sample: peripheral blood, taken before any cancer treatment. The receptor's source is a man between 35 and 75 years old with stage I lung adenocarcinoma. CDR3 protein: CASSLSQGGVKRNEQFF. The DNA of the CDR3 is TGTGCCAGCAGTTTATCTCAGGGGGGCGTAAAGAGAAATGAGCAGTTCTTC.